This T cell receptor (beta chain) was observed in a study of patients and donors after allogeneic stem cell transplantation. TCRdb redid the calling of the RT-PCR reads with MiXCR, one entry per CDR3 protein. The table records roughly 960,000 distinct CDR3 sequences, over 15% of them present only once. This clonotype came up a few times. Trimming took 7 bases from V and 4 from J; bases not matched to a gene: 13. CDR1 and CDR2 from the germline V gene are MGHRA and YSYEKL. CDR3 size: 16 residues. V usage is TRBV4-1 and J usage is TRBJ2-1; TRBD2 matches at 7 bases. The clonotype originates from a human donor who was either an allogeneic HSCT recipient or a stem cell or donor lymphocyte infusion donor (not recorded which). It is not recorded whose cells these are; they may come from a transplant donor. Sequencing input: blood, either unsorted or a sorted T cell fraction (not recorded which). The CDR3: CASKGNGGRRYNEQFF. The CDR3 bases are TGCGCCAGCAAAGGGAATGGCGGGAGAAGGTACAATGAGCAGTTCTTC.